This T cell receptor (beta chain) derives from a study of T cells in Graves' hyperthyroidism and ophthalmopathy. For the diagnoses, clinical symptoms, serum thyroxine and TRAb, thyroid ultrasound and orbital computed tomography were used. TCR beta CDR3 region amplification was performed from RNA transcripts. TCR CDR3 underwent first-round RT-PCR with the HTBI primer set. A single record per CDR3 protein comes from TCRdb applying MiXCR to the multiplex PCR reads. The sample has 500,000 to 800,000 distinct CDR3 sequences, about 14% seen once. This clonotype appeared a single time. This CDR3 contains 11 residues. From germline, CDR1 is SNHLY and CDR2 FYNNEI. The V end was cut by 9 bases, the J end by 1 base, with 6 bases between.

The rearrangement links TRBV2 to TRBJ1-1; D is ambiguous. The TCR sequence derives from a woman aged 45-65 years with Graves' ophthalmopathy. Sequencing input: blood. The CDR3 nucleotides read TGTGCCAGTCAACAGAACACTGAAGCTTTCTTT. Translated: CASQQNTEAFF.